The TCR beta chain under discussion was sequenced for a study of blood T cell repertoires in COVID-19. Study in general: Italy, Spain and the United States were the sources of the convalescent and acute COVID-19 samples.

This clone was counted a single time. Data came from immunoSEQ multiplex PCR; TCRdb stores just in-frame clones and leaves some out. There are hundreds of thousands of clones in the sample; 88% occur only once, and less than 3% lies in the top ten. Germline trimming cut 3 bases from V and 1 base from J; bases unmatched to any gene: 3. CDR3 length: 15 residues. CDR1 and CDR2 (germline): MNHNY, SVGAGI (reference sequence). Study members were between roughly 18 and 89 years old and lived in approximately 25 US regions. Assignment of participants to cohorts was predicated upon participant-reported clinical history.

The chain uses TRBV6-6 and TRBJ1-5; 7 bases align to TRBD1. This sequence was found in a woman between 50 and 59 years old who had recovered from COVID-19. The sequenced sample consisted of PBMCs or T cells enriched from blood (not recorded which). The CDR3 spells CASSYTGDSNQPQHF. The CDR3 region has the DNA TGTGCCAGCAGTTATACAGGGGACAGCAATCAGCCCCAGCATTTT.